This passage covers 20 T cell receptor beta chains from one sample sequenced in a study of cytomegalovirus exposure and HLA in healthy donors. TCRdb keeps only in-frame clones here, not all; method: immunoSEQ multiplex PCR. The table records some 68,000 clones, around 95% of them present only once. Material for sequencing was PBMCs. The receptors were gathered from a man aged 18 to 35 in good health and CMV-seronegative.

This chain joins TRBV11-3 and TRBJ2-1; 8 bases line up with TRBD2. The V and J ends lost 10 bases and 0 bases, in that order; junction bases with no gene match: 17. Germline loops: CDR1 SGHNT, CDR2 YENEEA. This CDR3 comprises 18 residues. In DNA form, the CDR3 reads TGTGCCACCCGACTAGCGACACTTCCGGAGAGCTCCTACAATGAGCAGTTCTTC. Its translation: CATRLATLPESSYNEQFF.

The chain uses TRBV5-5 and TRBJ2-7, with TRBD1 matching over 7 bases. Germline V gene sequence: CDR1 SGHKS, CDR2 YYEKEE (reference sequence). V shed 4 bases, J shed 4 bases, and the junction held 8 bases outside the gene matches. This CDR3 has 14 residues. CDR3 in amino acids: CASSPPGQTYEQYF. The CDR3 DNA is TGTGCCAGCAGCCCCCCGGGACAGACATACGAGCAGTACTTC.

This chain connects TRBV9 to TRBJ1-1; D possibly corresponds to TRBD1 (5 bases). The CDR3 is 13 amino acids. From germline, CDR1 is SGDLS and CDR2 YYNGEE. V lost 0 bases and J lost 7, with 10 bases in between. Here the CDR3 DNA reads TGTGCCAGCAGCGTAGCTCTAAGGGGTGAAGCTTTCTTT. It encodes CASSVALRGEAFF.

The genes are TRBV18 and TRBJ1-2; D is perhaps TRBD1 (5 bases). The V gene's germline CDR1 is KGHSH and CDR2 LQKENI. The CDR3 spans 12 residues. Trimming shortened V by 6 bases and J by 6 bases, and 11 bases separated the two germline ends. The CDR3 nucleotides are TGTGCCAGCTCCAGGGATCGGGATGGCTACACCTTC. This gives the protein CASSRDRDGYTF.

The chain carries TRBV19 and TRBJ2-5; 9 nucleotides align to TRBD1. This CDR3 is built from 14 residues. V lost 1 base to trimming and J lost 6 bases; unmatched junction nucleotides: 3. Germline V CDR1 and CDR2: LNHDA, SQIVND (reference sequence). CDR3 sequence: CASSIAGQGKTQYF. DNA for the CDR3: TGTGCCAGTAGTATAGCTGGACAGGGGAAGACCCAGTACTTC.

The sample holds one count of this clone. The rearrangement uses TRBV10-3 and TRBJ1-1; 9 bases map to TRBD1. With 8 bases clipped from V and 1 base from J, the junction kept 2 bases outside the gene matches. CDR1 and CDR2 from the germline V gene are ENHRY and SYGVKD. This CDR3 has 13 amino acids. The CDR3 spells CAIGTGKNTEAFF. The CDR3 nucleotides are TGTGCCATCGGGACAGGGAAGAACACTGAAGCTTTCTTT.

Written as DNA, the CDR3 is TGTGCCAGCAGCTTGGTGGGAGGGGAGGATGGGGCCAACGTCCTGACTTTC. Amino acids: CASSLVGGEDGANVLTF. The rearrangement joins TRBV5-4 to TRBJ2-6; TRBD2 aligns across 7 bases. CDR3 size: 17 residues. Germline V lookup: CDR1 SGHNT, CDR2 YYREEE (reference sequence). Unmatched junction bases numbered 6, after V lost 0 bases and J lost 3 bases.

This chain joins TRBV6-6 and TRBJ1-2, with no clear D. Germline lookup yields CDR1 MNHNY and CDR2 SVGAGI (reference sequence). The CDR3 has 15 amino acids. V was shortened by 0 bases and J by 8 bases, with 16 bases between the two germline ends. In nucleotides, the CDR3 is TGTGCCAGCAGTTACTCTCCCAGGAGCAGCGGGGGCTACACCTTC. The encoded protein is CASSYSPRSSGGYTF.

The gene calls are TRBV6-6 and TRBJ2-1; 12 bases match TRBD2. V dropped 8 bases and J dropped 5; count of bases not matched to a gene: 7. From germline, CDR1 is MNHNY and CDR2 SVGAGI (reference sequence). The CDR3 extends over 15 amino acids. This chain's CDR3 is CASGRLAGVHNEQFF. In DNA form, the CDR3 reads TGTGCCAGCGGAAGACTAGCGGGAGTACACAATGAGCAGTTCTTC.

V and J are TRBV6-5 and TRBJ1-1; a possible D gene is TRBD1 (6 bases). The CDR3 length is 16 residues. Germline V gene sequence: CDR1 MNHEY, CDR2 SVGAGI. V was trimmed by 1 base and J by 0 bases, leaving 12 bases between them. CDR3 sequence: CASSYFGTPLNTEAFF. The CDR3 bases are TGTGCCAGCAGTTACTTCGGGACACCCCTGAACACTGAAGCTTTCTTT.

This CDR3 is CASSLSQGGYTEAFF. The CDR3 DNA reads TGTGCCAGCAGTTTATCCCAGGGAGGCTACACTGAAGCTTTCTTT. The V and J genes are TRBV27 and TRBJ1-1; D may be TRBD1 (5 bases). From germline, CDR1 is MNHEY and CDR2 SMNVEV (reference sequence). Trimming shortened V by 0 bases and J by 3 bases, and 11 bases separated the two germline ends. The CDR3 covers 15 residues.

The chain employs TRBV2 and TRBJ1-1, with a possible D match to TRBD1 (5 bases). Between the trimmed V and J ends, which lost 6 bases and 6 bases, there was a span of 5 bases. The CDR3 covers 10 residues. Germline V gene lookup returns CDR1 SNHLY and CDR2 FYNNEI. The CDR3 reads CASRGPEAFF. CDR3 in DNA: TGTGCCAGCAGGGGGCCTGAAGCTTTCTTT.

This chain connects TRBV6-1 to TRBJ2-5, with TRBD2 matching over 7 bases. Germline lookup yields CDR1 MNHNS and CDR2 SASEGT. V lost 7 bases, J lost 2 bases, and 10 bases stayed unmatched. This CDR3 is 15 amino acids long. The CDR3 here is CASTPSRGEQETQYF. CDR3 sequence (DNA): TGTGCCAGCACCCCCTCTCGGGGGGAACAAGAGACCCAGTACTTC.

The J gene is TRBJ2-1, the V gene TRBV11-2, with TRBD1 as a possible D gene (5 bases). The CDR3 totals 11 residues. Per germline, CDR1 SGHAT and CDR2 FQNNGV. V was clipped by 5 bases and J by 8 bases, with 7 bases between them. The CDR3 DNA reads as TGTGCCAGCAGCCCAGGGTATGAGCAGTTCTTC. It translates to CASSPGYEQFF.

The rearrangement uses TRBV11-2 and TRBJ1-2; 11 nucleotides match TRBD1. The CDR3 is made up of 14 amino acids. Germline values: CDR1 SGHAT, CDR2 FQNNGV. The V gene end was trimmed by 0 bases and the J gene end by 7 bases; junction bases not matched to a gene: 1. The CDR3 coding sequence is TGTGCCAGCAGCTTAGAGGACAGGGGGCTTGGCTACACCTTC. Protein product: CASSLEDRGLGYTF. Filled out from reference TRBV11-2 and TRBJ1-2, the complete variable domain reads EAGVAQSPRYKIIEKRQSVAFWCNPISGHATLYWYQQILGQGPKLLIQFQNNGVVDDSQLPKDRFSAERLKGVDSTLKIQPAKLEDSAVYLCASSLEDRGLGYTFGSGTRLTVV.

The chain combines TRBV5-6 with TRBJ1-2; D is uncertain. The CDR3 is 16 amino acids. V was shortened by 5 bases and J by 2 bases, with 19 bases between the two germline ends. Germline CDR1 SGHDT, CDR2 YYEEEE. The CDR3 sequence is CASSTSSGVTNYGYTF. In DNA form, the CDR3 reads TGTGCCAGCAGTACTTCCTCCGGGGTCACCAACTATGGCTACACCTTC.

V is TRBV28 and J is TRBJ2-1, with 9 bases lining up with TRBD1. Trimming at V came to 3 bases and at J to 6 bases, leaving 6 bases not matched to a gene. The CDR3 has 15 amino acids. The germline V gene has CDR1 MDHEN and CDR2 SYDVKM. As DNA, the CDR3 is TGTGCCAGCAGTTTCCTAGGGGGACAGGGCAATGAGCAGTTCTTC. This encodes CASSFLGGQGNEQFF.

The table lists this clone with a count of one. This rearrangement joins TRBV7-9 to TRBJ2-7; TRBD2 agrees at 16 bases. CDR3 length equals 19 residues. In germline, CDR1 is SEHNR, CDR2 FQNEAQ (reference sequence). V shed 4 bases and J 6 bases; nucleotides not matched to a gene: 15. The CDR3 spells CASSYRYPGLAGGPGEQYF. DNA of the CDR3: TGTGCCAGCAGCTACCGATATCCGGGACTAGCGGGAGGGCCAGGCGAGCAGTACTTC.

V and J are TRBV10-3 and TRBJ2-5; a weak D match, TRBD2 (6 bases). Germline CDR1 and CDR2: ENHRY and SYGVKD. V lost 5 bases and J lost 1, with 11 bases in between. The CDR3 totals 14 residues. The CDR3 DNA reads TGTGCCATCAGTCCGGGACTCGCCCAAGAGACCCAGTACTTC. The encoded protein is CAISPGLAQETQYF.

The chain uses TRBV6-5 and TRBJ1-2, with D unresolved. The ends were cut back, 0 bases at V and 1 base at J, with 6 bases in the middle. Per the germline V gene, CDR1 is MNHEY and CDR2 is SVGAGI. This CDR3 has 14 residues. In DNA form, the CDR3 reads TGTGCCAGCAGTTACTCGAGGGATAACTATGGCTACACCTTC. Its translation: CASSYSRDNYGYTF.